Listed below are T cell receptor beta chains from one sample, sequenced in a study of technical replicates of blood from a handful of donors. The assay was immunoSEQ multiplex PCR, and TCRdb's table has in-frame clones only and misses some. The profile covers 75,000 to 90,000 clones, with roughly 96% appearing a single time and roughly 0.3% taken by the ten largest. Sequencing was performed on T cells isolated from PBMCs. The origin of the receptors is a human donor in good health. The CDR3 runs from the conserved cysteine through the conserved F or W. The D gene is left open where the match is weak.

TRBD1	TRBV5-1	TRBJ2-7	TGCGCCAGCAGGAGGGACAGGATAAGCTCCTACGAGCAGTACTTC	CASRRDRISSYEQYF
TRBD1	TRBV14	TRBJ1-2	TGTGCCAGCAGCCTAGACAGGGTGGGCTACACCTTC	CASSLDRVGYTF
NA	TRBV7-6	TRBJ1-1	TGTGCCAGCAGCCCTACCCAGGGTAGGAACACTGAAGCTTTCTTT	CASSPTQGRNTEAFF
NA	TRBV5-4	TRBJ2-5	TGTGCCAGCAGCTTTCCACTAGAAGAGACCCAGTACTTC	CASSFPLEETQYF
NA	TRBV7-8	TRBJ1-2	TGTGCCAGCAGCTTAGTGGGGGGAATTAACTATGGCTACACCTTC	CASSLVGGINYGYTF
TRBD1	TRBV7-2	TRBJ2-7	TGTGCCAGCAGCTATGGACAGGGCGTTTCAGCCGAGCAGTACTTC	CASSYGQGVSAEQYF
NA	TRBV5-6	TRBJ1-2	TGTGCCAGCAGCTTCCAGGGGAGCTATGGCTACACCTTC	CASSFQGSYGYTF
NA	TRBV4-1	TRBJ2-5	TGCGCCAGCAGCCGAGCGACAGTCCAAGAGACCCAGTACTTC	CASSRATVQETQYF
TRBD2	TRBV28	TRBJ2-7	TGTGCCAGCAGTTACCCCCCGGGAGGGCGTTCTCCTATGGCCTACGAGCAGTACTTC	CASSYPPGGRSPMAYEQYF
TRBD2	TRBV4-3	TRBJ2-6	TGCGCCAGCAGCCAAGAAGCGGGATCTGGGGCCAACGTCCTGACTTTC	CASSQEAGSGANVLTF
TRBD2	TRBV11-1	TRBJ2-7	TGTGCCAGCAGCTTACTAGCGGGAGGCTCCTACGAGCAGTACTTC	CASSLLAGGSYEQYF
TRBD1	TRBV7-2	TRBJ2-7	TGTGCCAGCAGCAGGACAGGTTCCTCCTACGAGCAGTACTTC	CASSRTGSSYEQYF
NA	TRBV7-2	TRBJ2-7	TGTGCCAGCAGCTTAGTTACGGGTTACCTCTCCTACGAGCAGTACTTC	CASSLVTGYLSYEQYF
TRBD1	TRBV2	TRBJ1-1	TGTGCCAGCAGTCTTAACAGGGGCATCGAAACCACTGAAGCTTTCTTT	CASSLNRGIETTEAFF
TRBD1	TRBV30	TRBJ1-4	TGTGCCTGGAGTCGAATCCGGGACAGGGGTCGGAAACTGTTTTTT	CAWSRIRDRGRKLFF
NA	TRBV11-2	TRBJ2-7	TGTGCCAGCAGCCTAGCTAGTGGATCCCTCTACGAGCAGTACTTC	CASSLASGSLYEQYF
NA	TRBV9	TRBJ2-1	TGTGCCAGCAGCCCCCACCTAGCGTCGTGGGAAGAGCAGTTCTTC	CASSPHLASWEEQFF
TRBD2	TRBV6-5	TRBJ2-3	TGTGCCAGCAGTTACTCAGGCGGGAGTGGCACAGATACGCAGTATTTT	CASSYSGGSGTDTQYF
NA	TRBV14	TRBJ2-1	TGTGCCAGCAGCCAAGTAATAAATGAGCAGTTCTTC	CASSQVINEQFF
NA	TRBV5-1	TRBJ1-5	TGCGCCAGCAGCTATTATAGCAATCAGCCCCAGCATTTT	CASSYYSNQPQHF
TRBD2	TRBV10-3	TRBJ2-7	TGTGCCAATCGACTAGCGGCCGGCCACGAGCAGTACTTC	CANRLAAGHEQYF
TRBD1	TRBV5-5	TRBJ1-3	TGTGCCAGCAGTCCTGCCGGGACAGGGATTGGAAACACCATATATTTT	CASSPAGTGIGNTIYF
NA	TRBV5-1	TRBJ2-4	TGCGCCAGCAGCTTGGTTACAAGCGAGCAAAACATTCAGTACTTC	CASSLVTSEQNIQYF
TRBD1	TRBV5-1	TRBJ1-1	TGCGCCAGCAGATCACAGGGGGAGAACACTGAAGCTTTCTTT	CASRSQGENTEAFF
NA	TRBV7-3	TRBJ2-3	TGTGCCAGCAGCTTAATTGGGGGCGGAACAGATACGCAGTATTTT	CASSLIGGGTDTQYF
NA	TRBV6-5	TRBJ2-3	TGTGCCAGCAAGCGGAGAGATACGCAGTATTTT	CASKRRDTQYF
TRBD1	TRBV5-1	TRBJ2-5	TGCGCCAGCAGCACCATCCGGGACAGGGAGCTGGGTGGGGAAGAGACCCAGTACTTC	CASSTIRDRELGGEETQYF
TRBD1	TRBV30	TRBJ1-1	TGTGCCTGGAGGGCGGGACAGTCTTTCACTGAAGCTTTCTTT	CAWRAGQSFTEAFF
NA	TRBV5-4	TRBJ1-1	TGTGCCAGCAGCTTGGATGGCTCGTCCGGGGAAGCTTTCTTT	CASSLDGSSGEAFF
TRBD2	TRBV4-2	TRBJ2-3	TGTGCCAGCAGCCAAGATGGTGTAACTAGCGGGATCACAGATACGCAGTATTTT	CASSQDGVTSGITDTQYF
TRBD2	TRBV7-6	TRBJ2-7	TGTGCCAGCAGCGTTAGCGGGAGAGCCTACGAGCAGTACTTC	CASSVSGRAYEQYF
NA	TRBV5-6	TRBJ2-7	TGTGCCAGCAGCTATGACAGCTCCTACGAGCAGTACTTC	CASSYDSSYEQYF
TRBD2	TRBV7-6	TRBJ2-3	TGTGCCAGCAGCTTGCCTCCGGGAGGCCCTTTCACAGATACGCAGTATTTT	CASSLPPGGPFTDTQYF
TRBD2	TRBV4-3	TRBJ2-7	TGCGCCAGCAGCCAAGAATTGACTAGCGGGAGAGCCTACGAGCAGTACTTC	CASSQELTSGRAYEQYF
TRBD2	TRBV19	TRBJ2-1	TGTGCCAGTAGTATTGGACTAGCGACTTACAATGAGCAGTTCTTC	CASSIGLATYNEQFF
TRBD2	TRBV7-6	TRBJ2-1	TGTGCCAGCAGCTTATCTTCTAGCGGGAGGGCCCATGAGCAGTTCTTC	CASSLSSSGRAHEQFF
NA	TRBV2	TRBJ1-1	TGTGCCAGCATATGGAGTTCGACTGAAGCTTTCTTT	CASIWSSTEAFF
TRBD1	TRBV6-6	TRBJ1-1	TGTGCCAGCGCGACAGGGGCTGAAGCTTTCTTT	CASATGAEAFF
TRBD2	TRBV27	TRBJ2-7	TGTGCCAGCAATCCTAGCGGGAACTACGAGCAGTACTTC	CASNPSGNYEQYF
NA	TRBV6-6	TRBJ1-1	TGTGCCAGCAGTAAGGGGCCAGAAAAAGGGGCTTTCTTT	CASSKGPEKGAFF